This T cell receptor delta chain was documented in a study of gamma-delta chains in newborns, infants, children. Study-wide context: Innate gammadelta T cells reportedly expand polyclonally right after birth, driven by microbial exposure, per the title.

V gave up 0 bases and J gave up 1 base; unmatched junction bases: 11. The germline V gene has CDR1 GEAIGNYY and CDR2 EKD. The CDR3 sequence is 19 residues long. TCRdb re-processed the reads via CATT. The sample consists of about 5,400 delta-chain clones, approximately 17% of them appearing once. The chain is built from TRDV2 and TRDJ1; 12 bases map to TRDD3. Sequencing was performed on blood. This TCR came from a child who was a newborn, infant or young child, either healthy, febrile or measles-vaccinated (not recorded which). CDR3 DNA: TGTGCCTGTGACACCGTTCCTATACTGGGGGATACAGCCACCGATAAACTCATCTTT. It translates to CACDTVPILGDTATDKLIF.